This T cell receptor (beta chain) appears in the sequencing data of a study of regulatory T cells in long-lasting Graves disease (dated by TCRdb to 2020 to 2023). At the level of the whole study: Persistent Graves' disease meant more than 5 years of antithyroid drug treatment with TSH receptor autoantibodies that stayed positive. Persistent Graves' disease patients were compared with newly diagnosed Graves' disease patients by peripheral blood TCR sequencing and RNA sequencing. The study was registered as a clinical trial and conducted in China. TCR sequencing covered some 13 persistent and 20 newly diagnosed Graves' disease patients, some 33 samples in total. Persistent Graves' disease patients in the clinical cohort had taken antithyroid drugs for around 10 years on average.

The protocol used for the library was multiplex PCR. TCRdb lists the instrument as Illumina HiSeq 4000. CDR3 regions were amplified by Arm-PCR with iRepertoire HTBI primers to construct TCR beta libraries. PCR products were gel purified before sequencing. Turning to the authors' computational methods: Across samples, about 63 TRBV and 14 TRBJ segments were identified and used for gene usage analysis of CDR3 amino acid clonotypes. COPE and FqMerger were used to merge the filtered high-quality paired reads into contigs. Contigs were aligned with BLAST to IMGT TRBV, TRBD and TRBJ reference genes, and CDR3 was defined per IMGT. Highly expanded clones were defined as clonotypes with a frequency above 0.1%. Shannon entropy served as the measure of repertoire diversity, while the Gini coefficient captured V-J evenness. Public clonotypes were defined as clonotypes shared by more than one individual. In-frame beta chains were kept once TCRdb had trimmed the public reads at Q25 with fastp and called clones with MiXCR. When rows share a CDR3 protein, they turn into one entry using the most common DNA and genes. It is TCRdb's table, rather than the study itself, that gives the V and J calls and clone size. The sample table records a few hundred thousand distinct CDR3 sequences; about a quarter of these occur just once. The ten biggest clones cover approximately 26% of the sample.

The germline V gene provides CDR1 SNHLY and CDR2 FYNNEI. V is pared back by 6 bases and J by 1 base, with 8 bases lying between the germline termini. Taken from cysteine to phenylalanine, the CDR3 has 13 residues. Solely the CDR3 DNA is kept, with 39 bases framed from the first base. Reading the label with the study, this specimen's time point is: persistent/refractory GD, antithyroid drugs over 5 years with positive TRAb. RNA was extracted from PBMCs in TRIzol for both TCR sequencing and RNA sequencing. Graves' disease was diagnosed according to American Thyroid Association guidelines. Recruitment of patients was carried out at an endocrinology department in Xi'an, China. From each patient, roughly 9 milliliters of peripheral blood was collected into an EDTA anticoagulant tube. Ficoll Paque Plus density gradient separation was used to isolate PBMCs, and no additional T cell sorting was done. An Agilent 2100 Bioanalyzer and agarose gel were used to assess RNA quality, and a NanoDrop 2000 was used to measure RNA concentration.

What the work shows at the level of the full study, not this receptor alone: TRBV28, TRBJ1-2 and TRBJ2-5 were preferentially used in persistent disease, while TRBV20-1 and TRBJ2-1 were favored in newly diagnosed disease. Only the TCR beta chain was sequenced and analyzed. Peripheral blood alone was examined, since thyroid tissue, which constituted the primary lesion, could not be accessed. A larger number of public clonotypes was shared among persistent patients (around 2,500) than among newly diagnosed patients (roughly 930). As a limitation, the authors acknowledged that the small sample size may reduce accuracy. Compared with newly diagnosed patients, persistent Graves' disease patients had lower TCR Shannon entropy and fewer highly expanded clones, which suggests clonal expansion.

In the case of this clonotype: Its antigen is currently not known. No much larger clonotype is one base removed from it; base qualities were not supplied.

The sample in question was peripheral blood mononuclear cells (PBMCs), obtained when the disease was refractory, from a patient treated with antithyroid drugs. This TCR was sampled from a female donor with Graves disease. The rearranged segments are TRBV2 and TRBJ2-3, with TRBD1 as a weak D call on 5 bases. The CDR3 has the sequence CASSLQGTDTQYF. The sequenced DNA is TGTGCCAGCAGCTTACAGGGCACAGATACGCAGTATTTT. Extended through the reference TRBV2 and TRBJ2-3 proteins, this CDR3 yields the full variable domain: EPEVTQTPSHQVTQMGQEVILRCVPISNHLYFYWYRQILGQKVEFLVSFYNNEISEKSEIFDDQFSVERPDGSNFTLKIRSTKLEDSAMYFCASSLQGTDTQYFGPGTRLTVL.